This T cell receptor (beta chain) originates from a study of shared clonotypes between healthy human individuals. Only in-frame clones appear in the TCRdb table, and some are missing; sequencing was by immunoSEQ multiplex PCR. The sample consists of roughly 2 million clones, 90% to 97% of them appearing once. Comments on this clone: Its antigen remains unidentified.

The study drew all its donors from Caucasian adults living in Nashville, Tennessee. CDR3 length: 15 amino acids. CDR1 and CDR2 (germline): SGHTA, FQGNSA. V lost 5 bases to trimming and J lost 5 bases, with 19 bases between them. Study-wide results and caveats: Among donors, the sharing of clonotypes was expected to be influenced by sequencing depth.

The receptor comes from a man between 18 and 29 years old in good health. The material sequenced was naive CD4+ T cells sorted from blood. The subset denotes: CD45RA+ positively selected. This sequence joins TRBV7-2 and TRBJ2-7; a possible D gene is TRBD1 (5 bases). The CDR3 DNA sequence: TGTGCCAGCAGCCACCCCTCCAGGGCGAGGAACGAGCAGTACTTC. This gives the protein CASSHPSRARNEQYF.